One and the same sample provided the 24 T cell receptor beta chains below, sequenced in a study of T cells after yellow fever vaccination. From the 5' RACE reads, TCRdb called clonotypes with MiXCR, one entry per CDR3 protein. The repertoire holds a few hundred thousand distinct CDR3 sequences, around a sixth seen once, with 18% in the top ten. This specimen consisted of PBMCs, obtained before the yellow fever booster vaccination. The receptors derive from a man aged 18 to 30 who received the YFV17D yellow fever vaccine.

The chain carries TRBV6-5 and TRBJ1-5, with 9 bases lining up with TRBD1. The V segment lost 5 bases and the J segment 7 bases; nucleotides outside the gene matches: 6. CDR1 is MNHEY, CDR2 SVGAGI, per germline. The CDR3 is 14 amino acids. CDR3 amino acids: CASSTGGAGQPQHF. The DNA for the CDR3 is TGTGCCAGCAGTACAGGGGGCGCGGGGCAGCCCCAGCATTTT.

J is TRBJ1-1 and V is TRBV3-1; maybe TRBD1 (5 bases). V gave up 1 base and J gave up 10 bases, with 7 bases separating them. The length of the CDR3 is 11 residues. Germline V lookup: CDR1 LGHDT, CDR2 YNNKEL (reference sequence). In nucleotides, the CDR3 is TGTGCCAGCAGCCAAGGGGGGAGAGCTTTCTTT. This codes for CASSQGGRAFF.

The gene calls are TRBV6-5 and TRBJ1-6; possibly TRBD1 for D (6 bases). The CDR3 has 15 amino acids. V was pared by 6 bases and J by 10 bases, with 19 bases between. Germline V lookup: CDR1 MNHEY, CDR2 SVGAGI. The CDR3 is CASSLRGVVGSPLHF. CDR3 sequence (DNA): TGTGCCAGCAGCCTAAGGGGGGTTGTTGGGTCACCCCTCCACTTT.

This clonotype has a handful of counts. The J gene is TRBJ1-5, the V gene TRBV20-1; D unclear. This CDR3 has 13 residues. Trimming took 3 bases from V and 3 from J, leaving 9 bases between them. Germline-derived CDR1 and CDR2 are DFQATT and SNEGSKA (reference sequence). The CDR3 loop reads CSARGPANQPQHF. CDR3 nucleotides: TGCAGTGCTAGGGGCCCCGCCAATCAGCCCCAGCATTTT.

The chain carries TRBV9 and TRBJ2-3, with a weak D call TRBD2 (6 bases). V shed 4 bases and J shed 6 bases, with 21 bases lying between them. The CDR3 has 16 amino acids. Germline CDR1 and CDR2: SGDLS and YYNGEE. The CDR3 is CASSLGFSLGLDTQYF. The CDR3 nucleotides read TGTGCCAGCAGCCTAGGGTTTAGCTTGGGACTTGATACGCAGTATTTT.

This clonotype was recorded at least ten times. This sequence joins TRBV27 and TRBJ2-5; TRBD1 is a possible D gene (6 bases). Germline V lookup: CDR1 MNHEY, CDR2 SMNVEV (reference sequence). Trimming took 5 bases from V and 0 from J, leaving 16 bases between them. This CDR3 comprises 16 residues. CDR3 protein: CASSPFPGEYQETQYF. In DNA form, the CDR3 reads TGTGCCAGCAGTCCCTTTCCAGGGGAGTACCAAGAGACCCAGTACTTC.

This clonotype occurred a few times. V usage is TRBV20-1 and J usage is TRBJ1-2; D gene ambiguous. The CDR3 has 15 amino acids. V was clipped by 0 bases and J by 6 bases, with 17 bases between them. CDR1 is DFQATT, CDR2 SNEGSKA, per germline (reference sequence). The CDR3: CSARDSRRTVDGYTF. The CDR3 nucleotides are TGCAGTGCTAGAGACTCCCGGCGGACCGTAGATGGCTACACCTTC.

The chain employs TRBV6-5 and TRBJ2-2; the D gene is possibly TRBD1 (5 bases). The CDR3 is 14 amino acids. Germline V lookup: CDR1 MNHEY, CDR2 SVGAGI. Trimming left V 6 bases short and J 4 bases short, with 12 bases between. CDR3 bases: TGTGCCAGCAGAGACAGCTATATCACCGGGGAGCTGTTTTTT. Its protein is CASRDSYITGELFF.

V and J are TRBV4-2 and TRBJ2-2, with no clear D. Trimming left V 0 bases short and J 6 bases short, with 8 bases between. CDR3 length: 14 amino acids. Germline assignment: CDR1 LGHNA and CDR2 YNFKEQ. The chain's CDR3 is CASSQEAAAGELFF. The CDR3 bases are TGTGCCAGCAGCCAAGAAGCCGCGGCCGGGGAGCTGTTTTTT.

The chain joins TRBV3-1 to TRBJ1-4; D ambiguous. CDR1 and CDR2 from the germline V gene are LGHDT and YNNKEL (reference sequence). Deletions cut 1 base from V and 2 bases from J, with 8 bases between. CDR3 size: 15 residues. CDR3 sequence (DNA): TGTGCCAGCAGCCAAGTGCGGGTGACTAATGAAAAACTGTTTTTT. Translation gives CASSQVRVTNEKLFF. Combining the CDR3 with reference TRBV3-1 and TRBJ1-4 gives the whole variable domain DTAVSQTPKYLVTQMGNDKSIKCEQNLGHDTMYWYKQDSKKFLKIMFSYNNKELIINETVPNRFSPKSPDKAHLNLHINSLELGDSAVYFCASSQVRVTNEKLFFGSGTQLSVL.

This clonotype occurred a few times. V usage is TRBV12-3 or TRBV12-4 and J usage is TRBJ2-7, with D possibly TRBD2 on 5 matching bases. This CDR3 spans 14 amino acids. Trimming cost V 7 bases and J 9 bases, with 22 bases left between them. This chain's CDR3 is CASTISPPAASQYF. CDR3 sequence (DNA): TGTGCCAGCACCATATCCCCACCAGCGGCGTCGCAGTACTTC.

The chain employs TRBV18 and TRBJ2-2; D is perhaps TRBD1 (6 bases). The CDR3 has 14 amino acids. Trimming removed 3 bases at V and 4 bases at J, with 9 bases between. CDR1 is KGHSH and CDR2 is LQKENI in the germline V gene. CDR3 coding DNA: TGTGCCAGCTCACCGGGGGCCCTCACCGGGGAGCTGTTTTTT. Protein sequence: CASSPGALTGELFF.

There are a few counts of this clonotype. The chain is built from TRBV4-3 and TRBJ2-5; 9 bases fit TRBD1. The V and J ends lost 0 bases and 2 bases, in that order; junction bases with no gene match: 1. CDR3 length: 15 residues. CDR1 and CDR2 (germline): LGHNA, YSLEER. The CDR3 region has the DNA TGCGCCAGCAGCCAAGAAGACAGGGGGCAAGAGACCCAGTACTTC. Residues: CASSQEDRGQETQYF.

The chain links TRBV12-3 or TRBV12-4 to TRBJ2-1; 10 nucleotides line up with TRBD2. Unmatched junction bases numbered 11, after V lost 8 bases and J lost 4 bases. This CDR3 is built from 16 residues. The CDR3 loop is CASRERGGTPYNEQFF. DNA of the CDR3: TGTGCCAGCCGGGAGCGGGGGGGAACACCTTACAATGAGCAGTTCTTC.

This clonotype was observed a single time. The chain joins TRBV27 to TRBJ2-7; 9 bases are shared with TRBD1. Losses at the gene ends were 2 bases for V and 7 bases for J; bases not matched to a gene: 9. The CDR3 has 15 amino acids. Germline V gives CDR1 MNHEY, CDR2 SMNVEV (reference sequence). In DNA, the CDR3 is TGTGCCAGCAGTTTACTAAACAGGGGGCTCGGGGAGCAGTACTTC. Amino acid sequence: CASSLLNRGLGEQYF.

This chain joins TRBV24-1 and TRBJ1-2; D remains unclear. Germline V gives CDR1 KGHDR, CDR2 SFDVKD. Trimming removed 2 bases at V and 2 bases at J, with 20 bases between. The length of the CDR3 is 18 residues. The CDR3, as DNA: TGTGCCACCAGTGATTACGCCCCCCGGGGAATGAAGAACTATGGCTACACCTTC. This codes for CATSDYAPRGMKNYGYTF.

This CDR3 is CASSLGEYERARGLAAYEQYF. CDR3 DNA: TGTGCCAGCAGCTTAGGTGAATACGAAAGGGCCCGGGGACTAGCGGCCTACGAGCAGTACTTC. The chain recombines TRBV7-2 with TRBJ2-7; 11 bases map to TRBD2. The CDR3 runs to 21 residues. Germline loops: CDR1 SGHTA, CDR2 FQGNSA. Trimming cost V 1 base and J 2 bases; bases outside gene matches: 19.

This clonotype was detected a few times. The J gene is TRBJ2-1, the V gene TRBV20-1, with TRBD2 matching over 11 bases. The CDR3 consists of 15 residues. Trimming at V came to 6 bases and at J to 4 bases, leaving 8 bases not matched to a gene. CDR1 and CDR2 from the germline V gene are DFQATT and SNEGSKA (reference sequence). The CDR3 region is CSASLAGGGYNEQFF. The CDR3 DNA is TGCAGTGCGAGTCTAGCGGGGGGTGGTTACAATGAGCAGTTCTTC.

The chain carries TRBV5-1 and TRBJ2-3, with D maybe TRBD1 (6 bases). V was cut by 5 bases and J by 2 bases, with 12 bases left in between. The CDR3 has 14 residues. Germline V gene lookup returns CDR1 SGHRS and CDR2 YFSETQ. The CDR3 nucleotides are TGCGCCAGCAGTCCTGACAGGACCACAGATACGCAGTATTTT. Its protein product is CASSPDRTTDTQYF.

The genes are TRBV5-6 and TRBJ2-3, with a weak D call TRBD2 (6 bases). This CDR3 is 14 amino acids long. Germline loops: CDR1 SGHDT, CDR2 YYEEEE. V lost 6 bases and J 4 bases, leaving 15 bases between the germline ends. The CDR3 DNA follows: TGTGCCAGCACACATAACGGGGAGGCAGATACGCAGTATTTT. The encoded protein is CASTHNGEADTQYF.

This clonotype was picked up a small number of times. The V call is TRBV7-2, the J call TRBJ2-7; 10 bases agree with TRBD1. V gave up 6 bases and J gave up 3 bases; unmatched junction bases: 8. The CDR3 consists of 15 residues. The germline V gene has CDR1 SGHTA and CDR2 FQGNSA. CDR3 residues: CASSKSGTGDYEQYF. The CDR3 DNA follows: TGTGCCAGCAGTAAATCCGGGACAGGGGACTACGAGCAGTACTTC. The whole variable domain, remainder taken from reference TRBV7-2 and TRBJ2-7, is GAGVSQSPSNKVTEKGKDVELRCDPISGHTALYWYRQSLGQGLEFLIYFQGNSAPDKSGLPSDRFSAERTGGSVSTLTIQRTQQEDSAVYLCASSKSGTGDYEQYFGPGTRLTVT.

The rearrangement links TRBV5-5 to TRBJ1-2; maybe TRBD1 (5 bases). CDR1 and CDR2 from the germline V gene are SGHKS and YYEKEE (reference sequence). The CDR3 length is 14 residues. V gave up 0 bases and J gave up 8 bases, with 14 bases separating them. The CDR3 DNA is TGTGCCAGCAGCTTGGGGGGACGGGTTATCGGCTACACCTTC. Residues: CASSLGGRVIGYTF.

This clonotype was counted many times. The chain recombines TRBV19 with TRBJ1-5, with 8 bases aligning to TRBD1. The CDR3 has 14 residues. CDR1 is LNHDA and CDR2 is SQIVND in the germline V gene (reference sequence). Trimming cost V 5 bases and J 6 bases; bases outside gene matches: 6. The CDR3 nucleotides are TGTGCCAGTAGTCCCAGGGGGCTGGGTCAGCCCCAGCATTTT. This sequence encodes CASSPRGLGQPQHF. The full variable domain, its missing parts supplied by reference TRBV19 and TRBJ1-5, is DGGITQSPKYLFRKEGQNVTLSCEQNLNHDAMYWYRQDPGQGLRLIYYSQIVNDFQKGDIAEGYSVSREKKESFPLTVTSAQKNPTAFYLCASSPRGLGQPQHFGDGTRLSIL.

V usage is TRBV6-2 or TRBV6-3 and J usage is TRBJ2-5; D not resolved. V was trimmed by 6 bases and J by 7 bases, leaving 12 bases between them. The CDR3 consists of 12 residues. Germline CDR1 MNHEY, CDR2 SVGEGT. The CDR3 DNA sequence: TGTGCCAGCAGCTCAACCCATCGGACCCAGTACTTC. It specifies CASSSTHRTQYF.